A single sample is the source of the 11 T cell receptor beta chains below, sequenced in a study of cytomegalovirus exposure and HLA in healthy donors. Primers: 60 Vbeta forward and 13 Jbeta reverse. Data came from immunoSEQ multiplex PCR; TCRdb stores just in-frame clones and leaves some out. The sample has roughly 140,000 clones; 79% are singletons. The sequenced sample consisted of PBMCs. These receptors came from a woman between 40 and 50 years old in good health and CMV-seropositive.

To note about this clone: One end of the junction varies from germline; a read error may be responsible. The chain carries TRBV20-1 and TRBJ2-5; weak D call: TRBD1 (5 bases). The CDR3 contains 11 residues. CDR1 DFQATT and CDR2 SNEGSKA come from the germline V gene (reference sequence). The CDR3 DNA reads TGCAGTGCTAAACGTATAGGGGAATGGGACTTC. Translation: CSAKRIGEWDF.

This clone came up once. V is TRBV2 and J is TRBJ1-2, with D maybe TRBD1 (5 bases). The ends were cut back, 3 bases at V and 6 bases at J, with 11 bases in the middle. This CDR3 has 13 amino acids. The germline CDR1 and CDR2 sequences are SNHLY and FYNNEI. The CDR3 loop is CASSESGFNGYTF. The DNA of the CDR3 is TGTGCCAGCAGTGAGTCAGGGTTCAATGGCTACACCTTC. The variable domain in full, completed from reference TRBV2 and TRBJ1-2, reads EPEVTQTPSHQVTQMGQEVILRCVPISNHLYFYWYRQILGQKVEFLVSFYNNEISEKSEIFDDQFSVERPDGSNFTLKIRSTKLEDSAMYFCASSESGFNGYTFGSGTRLTVV.

V is TRBV5-1 and J is TRBJ2-1, with 7 bases matching TRBD1. There are 15 residues in the CDR3. The J segment lost 1 base and the V segment lost 2 bases, leaving 3 bases of the junction unmatched. Germline lookup yields CDR1 SGHRS and CDR2 YFSETQ. Written as DNA, the CDR3 is TGCGCCAGCAGCTTAGGGGGACAGTCCTACAATGAGCAGTTCTTC. This encodes CASSLGGQSYNEQFF.

V is TRBV10-3 and J is TRBJ1-1; TRBD1 aligns across 10 bases. With V trimmed by 7 bases and J by 3 bases, 2 bases remained unmatched. The CDR3 extends over 13 amino acids. Germline assignment: CDR1 ENHRY and CDR2 SYGVKD. The DNA for the CDR3 is TGTGCCATCACTGGACAGGGGGACACTGAAGCTTTCTTT. Amino acids: CAITGQGDTEAFF.

V gene TRBV12-5 combines with J gene TRBJ1-2, with 7 bases identical to TRBD1. Germline CDR1 is LGHNT and CDR2 is FRNRAP. This CDR3 comprises 15 residues. The junction had 12 bases not matched to a gene; V was cut back by 7 bases and J by 4 bases. The CDR3 protein is CASADPNRGFYGYTF. CDR3 nucleotides: TGTGCTAGTGCAGATCCCAACAGGGGATTCTATGGCTACACCTTC.

This chain connects TRBV19 to TRBJ2-2; 8 positions match TRBD2. V dropped 7 bases and J dropped 4; count of bases not matched to a gene: 8. The CDR3 has 15 residues. From germline, CDR1 is LNHDA and CDR2 SQIVND (reference sequence). The CDR3: CASTRGGSGTGELFF. The CDR3 DNA sequence: TGTGCCAGTACCCGGGGGGGCTCGGGCACCGGGGAGCTGTTTTTT. The whole variable domain, remainder taken from reference TRBV19 and TRBJ2-2, is DGGITQSPKYLFRKEGQNVTLSCEQNLNHDAMYWYRQDPGQGLRLIYYSQIVNDFQKGDIAEGYSVSREKKESFPLTVTSAQKNPTAFYLCASTRGGSGTGELFFGEGSRLTVL.

CDR3 sequence (DNA): TGTGCCAGCAGTTACTACTTCGGGGATTCGAACACTGAAGCTTTCTTT. As protein: CASSYYFGDSNTEAFF. This chain uses TRBV6-5 with TRBJ1-1, with no clear D. The germline V gene encodes CDR1 MNHEY and CDR2 SVGAGI. With 1 base removed from V and 1 base from J, the gap between germline ends came to 13 bases. CDR3 length: 16 amino acids.

This chain joins TRBV28 and TRBJ1-2, with 7 bases fitting TRBD1. The germline V gene has CDR1 MDHEN and CDR2 SYDVKM. The CDR3 extends over 14 amino acids. J was trimmed by 7 bases and V by 2 bases; bases with no gene match: 7. The CDR3 loop is CASSLGRQGLGYTF. The CDR3 DNA sequence: TGTGCCAGCAGTTTAGGGAGACAGGGTCTTGGCTACACCTTC.

J is TRBJ1-3 and V is TRBV6-5, with 9 bases matching TRBD1. Trimming removed 4 bases from V and 2 bases from J; junction bases left unmatched: 6. Germline V gene sequence: CDR1 MNHEY, CDR2 SVGAGI. There are 16 residues in the CDR3. The CDR3 sequence: CASSFTGTGTGNTIYF. DNA of the CDR3: TGTGCCAGCAGTTTCACCGGGACAGGGACTGGAAACACCATATATTTT.

The rearrangement joins TRBV7-9 to TRBJ1-4; 7 bases fit TRBD1. The CDR3 totals 14 residues. The V gene end was trimmed by 5 bases and the J gene end by 5 bases; junction bases not matched to a gene: 5. Germline values: CDR1 SEHNR, CDR2 FQNEAQ (reference sequence). The CDR3 loop is CASSEGQQNEKLFF. As DNA, the CDR3 is TGTGCCAGCAGCGAGGGACAGCAAAATGAAAAACTGTTTTTT.

This rearrangement joins TRBV6-6 to TRBJ1-2; 10 bases agree with TRBD1. The V and J ends lost 6 bases and 7 bases, in that order; junction bases with no gene match: 11. Germline values: CDR1 MNHNY, CDR2 SVGAGI (reference sequence). The CDR3 runs 15 residues. CDR3 loop: CASRNPDRGLGGYTF. The CDR3 DNA follows: TGTGCCAGCAGGAACCCAGACAGGGGGCTAGGTGGCTACACCTTC.